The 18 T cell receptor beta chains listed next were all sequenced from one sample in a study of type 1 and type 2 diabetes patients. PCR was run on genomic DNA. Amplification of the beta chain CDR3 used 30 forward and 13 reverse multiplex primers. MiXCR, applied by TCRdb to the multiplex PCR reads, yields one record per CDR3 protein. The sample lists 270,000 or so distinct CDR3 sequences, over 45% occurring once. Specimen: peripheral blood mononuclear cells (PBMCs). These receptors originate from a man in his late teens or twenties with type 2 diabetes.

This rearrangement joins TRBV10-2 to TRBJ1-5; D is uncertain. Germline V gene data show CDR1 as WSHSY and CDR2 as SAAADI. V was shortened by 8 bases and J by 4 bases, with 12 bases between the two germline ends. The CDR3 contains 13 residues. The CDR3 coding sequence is TGCGCCAGCCAGGCGGGTAAAAATCAGCCCCAGCATTTT. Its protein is CASQAGKNQPQHF.

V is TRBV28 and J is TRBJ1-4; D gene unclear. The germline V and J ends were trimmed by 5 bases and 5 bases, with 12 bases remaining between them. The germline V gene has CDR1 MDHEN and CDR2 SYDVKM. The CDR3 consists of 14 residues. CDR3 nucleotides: TGTGCCAGCAGTCTCCCCCCCAGAAATGAAAAACTGTTTTTT. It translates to CASSLPPRNEKLFF.

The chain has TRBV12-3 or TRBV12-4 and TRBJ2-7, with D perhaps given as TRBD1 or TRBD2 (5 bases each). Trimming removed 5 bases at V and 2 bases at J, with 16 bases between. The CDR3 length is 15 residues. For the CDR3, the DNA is TGTGCCAGCAGTCCGAGGGGACGCGATACCTACGAGCAGTACTTC. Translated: CASSPRGRDTYEQYF.

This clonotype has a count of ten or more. CDR3 nucleotide sequence: TGTGCCAACGGTTTCGGCACTGAAGCTTTCTTT. It encodes CANGFGTEAFF. The gene calls are TRBV2 and TRBJ1-1; D is unclear. CDR3 length equals 11 residues. Germline CDR1 is SNHLY and CDR2 is FYNNEI. Trimming stripped 10 bases from V and 4 bases from J, with 10 bases between.

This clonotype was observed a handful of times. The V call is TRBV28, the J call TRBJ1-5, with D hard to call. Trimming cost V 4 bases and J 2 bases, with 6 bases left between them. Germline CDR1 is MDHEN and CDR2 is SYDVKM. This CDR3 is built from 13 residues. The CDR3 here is CASSSGGNQPQHF. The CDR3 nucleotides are TGTGCCAGCAGTTCCGGGGGCAATCAGCCCCAGCATTTT.

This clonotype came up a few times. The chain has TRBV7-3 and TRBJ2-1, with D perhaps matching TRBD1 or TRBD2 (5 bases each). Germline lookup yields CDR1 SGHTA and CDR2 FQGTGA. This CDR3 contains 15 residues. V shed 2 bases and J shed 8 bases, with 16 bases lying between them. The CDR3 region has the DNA TGTGCCAGCAGCTTAGAACGGGGCAGGGTGGATGAGCAGTTCTTC. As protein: CASSLERGRVDEQFF.

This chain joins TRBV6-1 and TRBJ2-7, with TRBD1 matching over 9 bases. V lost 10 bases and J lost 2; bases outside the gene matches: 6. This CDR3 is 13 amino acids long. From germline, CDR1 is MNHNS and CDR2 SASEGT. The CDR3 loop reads CATSTGGTYEQYF. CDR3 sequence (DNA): TGTGCCACCTCGACAGGGGGAACCTACGAGCAGTACTTC.

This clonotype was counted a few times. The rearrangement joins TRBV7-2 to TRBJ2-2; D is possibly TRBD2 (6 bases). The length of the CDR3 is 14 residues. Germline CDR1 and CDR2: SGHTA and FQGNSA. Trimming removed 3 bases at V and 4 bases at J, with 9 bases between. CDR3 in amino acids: CASSLGGTTGELFF. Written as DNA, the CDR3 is TGTGCCAGCAGCTTGGGAGGAACCACCGGGGAGCTGTTTTTT.

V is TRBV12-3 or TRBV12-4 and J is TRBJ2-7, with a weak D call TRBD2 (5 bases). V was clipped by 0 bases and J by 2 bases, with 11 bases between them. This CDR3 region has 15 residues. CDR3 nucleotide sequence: TGTGCCAGCAGTTTAGCGCCCGGGAAAACCTACGAGCAGTACTTC. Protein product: CASSLAPGKTYEQYF.

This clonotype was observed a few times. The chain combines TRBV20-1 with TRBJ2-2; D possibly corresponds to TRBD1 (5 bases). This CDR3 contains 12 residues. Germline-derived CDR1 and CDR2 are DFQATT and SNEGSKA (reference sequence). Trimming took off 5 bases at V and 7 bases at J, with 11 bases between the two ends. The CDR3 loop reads CSAPQGGGELFF. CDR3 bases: TGCAGTGCTCCTCAGGGTGGCGGGGAGCTGTTTTTT.

The CDR3 region has the DNA TGTGCCAGCAGCCCCACCGAGCTGTTAGGGTGGGATAATTCACCCCTCCACTTT. Translation: CASSPTELLGWDNSPLHF. The chain employs TRBV7-2 and TRBJ1-6, with D uncertain. This CDR3 is built from 18 residues. The V gene lost 5 bases and the J gene lost 5 bases, with 22 bases spanning the gap. The germline gives CDR1 SGHTA, CDR2 FQGNSA.

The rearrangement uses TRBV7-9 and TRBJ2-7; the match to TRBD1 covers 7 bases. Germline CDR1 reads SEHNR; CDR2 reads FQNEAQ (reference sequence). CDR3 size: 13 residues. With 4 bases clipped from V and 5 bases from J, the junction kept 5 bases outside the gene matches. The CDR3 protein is CASSSRDRDEQYF. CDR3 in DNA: TGTGCCAGCAGCTCCCGAGACAGGGACGAGCAGTACTTC.

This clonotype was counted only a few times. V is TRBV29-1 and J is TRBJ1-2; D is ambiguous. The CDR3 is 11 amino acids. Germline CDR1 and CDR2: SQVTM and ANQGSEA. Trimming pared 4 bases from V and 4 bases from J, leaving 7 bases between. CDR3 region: CSVGGGYGYTF. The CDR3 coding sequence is TGCAGCGTTGGTGGTGGCTATGGCTACACCTTC.

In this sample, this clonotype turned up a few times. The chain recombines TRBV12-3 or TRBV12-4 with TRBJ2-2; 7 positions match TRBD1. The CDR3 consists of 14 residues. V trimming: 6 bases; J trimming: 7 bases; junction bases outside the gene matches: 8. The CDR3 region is CASSSDRAIGELFF. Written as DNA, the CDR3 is TGTGCCAGCAGCTCTGACAGGGCGATCGGGGAGCTGTTTTTT.

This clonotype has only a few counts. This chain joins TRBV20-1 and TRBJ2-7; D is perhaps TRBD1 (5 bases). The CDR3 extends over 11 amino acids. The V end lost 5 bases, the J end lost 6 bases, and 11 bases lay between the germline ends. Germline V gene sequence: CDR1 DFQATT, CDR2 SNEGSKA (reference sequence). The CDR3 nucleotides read TGCAGTGCTTCGGACATGACCGAGCAGTACTTC. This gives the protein CSASDMTEQYF.

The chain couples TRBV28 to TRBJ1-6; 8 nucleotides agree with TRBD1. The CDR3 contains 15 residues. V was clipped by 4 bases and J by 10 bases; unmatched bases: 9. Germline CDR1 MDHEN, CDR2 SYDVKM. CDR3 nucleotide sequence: TGTGCCAGCAGTTGGGACAGGAGCGCAGGGTCACCCCTCCACTTT. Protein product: CASSWDRSAGSPLHF. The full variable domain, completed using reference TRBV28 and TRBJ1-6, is DVKVTQSSRYLVKRTGEKVFLECVQDMDHENMFWYRQDPGLGLRLIYFSYDVKMKEKGDIPEGYSVSREKKERFSLILESASTNQTSMYLCASSWDRSAGSPLHFGNGTRLTVT.

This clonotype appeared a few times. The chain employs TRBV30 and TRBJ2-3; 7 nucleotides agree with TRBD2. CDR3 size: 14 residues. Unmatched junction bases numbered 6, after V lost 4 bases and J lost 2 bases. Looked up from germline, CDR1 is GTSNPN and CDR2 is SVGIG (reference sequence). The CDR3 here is CAWTSGGVTDTQYF. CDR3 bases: TGTGCCTGGACTAGCGGAGGGGTCACAGATACGCAGTATTTT. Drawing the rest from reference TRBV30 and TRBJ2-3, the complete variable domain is SQTIHQWPATLVQPVGSPLSLECTVEGTSNPNLYWYRQAAGRGLQLLFYSVGIGQISSEVPQNLSASRPQDRQFILSSKKLLLSDSGFYLCAWTSGGVTDTQYFGPGTRLTVL.

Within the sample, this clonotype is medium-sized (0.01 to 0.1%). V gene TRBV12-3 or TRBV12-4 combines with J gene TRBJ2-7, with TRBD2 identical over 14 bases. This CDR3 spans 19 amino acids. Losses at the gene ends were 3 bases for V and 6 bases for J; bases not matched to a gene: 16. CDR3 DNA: TGTGCCAGCAGTTTCCTGGGACTAGCGGGAGAGAGGTCAGAGTGCGAGCAGTACTTC. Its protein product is CASSFLGLAGERSECEQYF.